These 21 T cell receptor beta chains share one sample of origin, sequenced in a study of T cell repertoires in cytomegalovirus infection. TCRdb passed the reads through MiXCR, listing each CDR3 protein once. The sample holds around 120,000 distinct CDR3 sequences; roughly a quarter are singletons and the top ten take almost 35%. The antigens for these receptors are not known. Source material: PBMCs, sequenced either directly or after in vitro stimulation (not recorded which). These receptor sequences come from a human donor in good health (CMV status not recorded). Some clones in this sample may be carry-over from other donors' samples.

This clonotype was detected ten times or more. The chain uses TRBV7-2 and TRBJ1-4; possible D gene TRBD1, 5 bases. Trimming removed 1 base from V and 4 bases from J, with 13 bases in between. The CDR3 contains 16 residues. Germline V gene sequence: CDR1 SGHTA, CDR2 FQGNSA. The CDR3 spells CASSLVRGPINEKLFF. CDR3 DNA sequence: TGTGCCAGCAGCTTAGTTCGGGGACCTATTAATGAAAAACTGTTTTTT.

This clonotype was counted at least ten times. Here the CDR3 DNA reads TGTGCCAGCAGCGCACAGGGGGGTTCCTACGAGCAGTACTTC. This encodes CASSAQGGSYEQYF. The chain links TRBV9 to TRBJ2-7; 8 bases are shared with TRBD1. The CDR3 consists of 14 residues. Trimming cost V 3 bases and J 1 base; bases outside gene matches: 3. CDR1 and CDR2 from the germline V gene are SGDLS and YYNGEE.

This clonotype was seen at least ten times. The chain combines TRBV19 with TRBJ1-5; D is unclear. V dropped 3 bases and J dropped 6 bases, with 18 bases sitting between them. The CDR3 length is 16 residues. In germline, CDR1 is LNHDA, CDR2 SQIVND (reference sequence). CDR3 sequence: CASSMIRMVLSQPQHF. The CDR3 coding sequence is TGTGCCAGTAGTATGATTCGGATGGTTTTAAGTCAGCCCCAGCATTTT.

The genes are TRBV7-2 and TRBJ1-6, with D unclear. V gave up 4 bases and J gave up 8 bases, with 9 bases separating them. CDR3 size: 13 residues. Germline-derived CDR1 and CDR2 are SGHTA and FQGNSA. CDR3 amino acids: CASSSGRDSPLHF. The DNA for the CDR3 is TGTGCCAGCAGCTCCGGGAGGGATTCACCCCTCCACTTT.

J is TRBJ1-2 and V is TRBV6-2 or TRBV6-3, with D unclear. The CDR3 covers 14 residues. Trimming stripped 6 bases from V and 4 bases from J, with 15 bases between. CDR1 and CDR2 from the germline V gene are MNHEY and SVGEGT. DNA for the CDR3: TGTGCCAGCAGCCCGGACGGGTCCTCCTATGGCTACACCTTC. The encoded protein is CASSPDGSSYGYTF.

This clonotype was found a few times. The chain employs TRBV19 and TRBJ1-5, with unresolved D. Deletions cut 6 bases from V and 3 bases from J, with 9 bases between. The germline V gene has CDR1 LNHDA and CDR2 SQIVND (reference sequence). CDR3 length: 13 amino acids. Here the CDR3 reads CASRVGINQPQHF. In DNA form, the CDR3 reads TGTGCCAGTAGGGTGGGTATCAATCAGCCCCAGCATTTT.

This clonotype was seen a few times. The rearrangement uses TRBV9 and TRBJ1-1; the D is unclear. Trimming took 4 bases from V and 10 from J, leaving 11 bases between them. The V gene's germline CDR1 is SGDLS and CDR2 YYNGEE. The CDR3 totals 11 residues. DNA for the CDR3: TGTGCCAGCAGCTCCCGCGACGGAGCTTTCTTT. Translating gives CASSSRDGAFF.

The chain links TRBV27 to TRBJ2-1; D is undetermined. This CDR3 contains 13 residues. The V gene lost 3 bases and the J gene lost 9 bases, with 12 bases spanning the gap. Germline V lookup: CDR1 MNHEY, CDR2 SMNVEV (reference sequence). The CDR3 bases are TGTGCCAGCAGTTTCCCAGGACGTGTTGAGCAGTTCTTC. The encoded protein is CASSFPGRVEQFF.

This clonotype was seen a few times. The CDR3 DNA is TGTGCCAGCAGTATCAGGGTTGGGAGTAATTCACCCCTCCACTTT. This encodes CASSIRVGSNSPLHF. The chain employs TRBV28 and TRBJ1-6, with D perhaps TRBD1 (5 bases). CDR1 is MDHEN and CDR2 is SYDVKM in the germline V gene. The V and J ends lost 5 bases and 6 bases respectively, with 14 bases between them. The CDR3 runs 15 residues.

The gene calls are TRBV7-2 and TRBJ2-5; 12 nucleotides line up with TRBD2. The CDR3 covers 15 residues. CDR1 and CDR2 from the germline V gene are SGHTA and FQGNSA. V lost 5 bases, J lost 4 bases, and 5 bases stayed unmatched. Written as DNA, the CDR3 is TGTGCCAGCAGCCTACGACTAGCGGGAGTAGAGACCCAGTACTTC. This translates into CASSLRLAGVETQYF.

This sequence joins TRBV7-2 and TRBJ2-2, with unresolved D. The CDR3 totals 13 residues. Germline CDR1 is SGHTA and CDR2 is FQGNSA. V lost 5 bases and J lost 4, with 8 bases in between. Here the CDR3 DNA reads TGTGCCAGCAGCCCCCGCCCCACCGGGGAGCTGTTTTTT. Translation gives CASSPRPTGELFF.

V gene TRBV29-1 combines with J gene TRBJ1-5; D perhaps matches TRBD1 (6 bases). This CDR3 is 15 amino acids long. The germline gives CDR1 SQVTM, CDR2 ANQGSEA. Trimming cost V 5 bases and J 5 bases, with 19 bases left between them. The CDR3 loop is CSVSRGASGDQPQHF. DNA of the CDR3: TGCAGCGTTTCCCGTGGGGCTTCAGGGGATCAGCCCCAGCATTTT.

Only a few counts were recorded for this clonotype. The J gene is TRBJ2-1, the V gene TRBV12-3 or TRBV12-4, with 10 bases fitting TRBD2. The J segment lost 7 bases and the V segment lost 0 bases, leaving 6 bases of the junction unmatched. This CDR3 has 16 amino acids. In DNA form, the CDR3 reads TGTGCCAGCAGTTTAGCGCTAGCGGGAGTACGGAATGAGCAGTTCTTC. This encodes CASSLALAGVRNEQFF.

This clonotype was found many times. The chain carries TRBV7-6 and TRBJ2-5, with 7 bases lining up with TRBD1. There are 16 residues in the CDR3. The V segment lost 4 bases and the J segment 3 bases; nucleotides outside the gene matches: 11. From germline, CDR1 is SGHVS and CDR2 FNYEAQ. DNA for the CDR3: TGTGCCAGCAGCTCGGCCGATGAGGGGGCTGAAGAGACCCAGTACTTC. Translation gives CASSSADEGAEETQYF.

This clonotype has only a few counts. The rearrangement uses TRBV10-3 and TRBJ1-2, with D hard to call. Germline V gene lookup returns CDR1 ENHRY and CDR2 SYGVKD. Trimming stripped 1 base from V and 7 bases from J, with 4 bases between. This CDR3 region has 11 residues. CDR3 sequence: CAISEYGGYTF. For the CDR3, the DNA is TGTGCCATCAGTGAGTACGGTGGCTACACCTTC.

The chain recombines TRBV9 with TRBJ2-1; 7 bases are a match to TRBD2. Trimming removed 0 bases from V and 8 bases from J; junction bases left unmatched: 8. CDR1 SGDLS and CDR2 YYNGEE come from the germline V gene. The CDR3 consists of 15 residues. CDR3 DNA sequence: TGTGCCAGCAGCGTAGCGGCGGGAGTTGGCGATGAGCAGTTCTTC. Protein: CASSVAAGVGDEQFF.

The chain couples TRBV4-1 to TRBJ1-2, with D possibly TRBD1 on 5 matching bases. The CDR3 spans 15 residues. Trimming pared 1 base from V and 5 bases from J, leaving 14 bases between. Germline CDR1 is MGHRA and CDR2 is YSYEKL. The CDR3 sequence: CASSQVQGPAYGYTF. CDR3 in DNA: TGCGCCAGCAGCCAAGTTCAGGGTCCAGCGTATGGCTACACCTTC.

The chain has TRBV29-1 and TRBJ2-2, with D unresolved. This CDR3 is built from 14 residues. The V end lost 5 bases, the J end lost 2 bases, and 12 bases lay between the germline ends. CDR1 and CDR2 from the germline V gene are SQVTM and ANQGSEA. CDR3 loop: CSVSIQQNTGELFF. The CDR3 DNA sequence: TGCAGCGTTTCTATCCAGCAAAACACCGGGGAGCTGTTTTTT.

This chain links TRBV7-2 with TRBJ2-2; D unclear. Trimming took 0 bases from V and 8 from J, leaving 7 bases between them. From germline, CDR1 is SGHTA and CDR2 FQGNSA. CDR3 length: 13 residues. This CDR3 is CASSLAVPGELFF. The CDR3, as DNA: TGTGCCAGCAGCTTAGCGGTTCCTGGGGAGCTGTTTTTT.

CDR3 loop: CASVGGGASYEQYF. The CDR3 DNA sequence: TGTGCCAGCGTCGGGGGAGGAGCCTCCTACGAGCAGTACTTC. This chain uses TRBV2 with TRBJ2-7, with a weak D call TRBD2 (6 bases). CDR3 length: 14 amino acids. CDR1 is SNHLY and CDR2 is FYNNEI in the germline V gene. V lost 8 bases to trimming and J lost 0 bases, with 14 bases between them. The entire variable domain, with the rest obtained from reference TRBV2 and TRBJ2-7, is as follows: EPEVTQTPSHQVTQMGQEVILRCVPISNHLYFYWYRQILGQKVEFLVSFYNNEISEKSEIFDDQFSVERPDGSNFTLKIRSTKLEDSAMYFCASVGGGASYEQYFGPGTRLTVT.

This clonotype has only a few counts. The chain is built from TRBV7-2 and TRBJ2-1, with 7 bases fitting TRBD2. The germline V gene encodes CDR1 SGHTA and CDR2 FQGNSA. This CDR3 region has 15 residues. The V segment lost 1 base and the J segment 6 bases; nucleotides outside the gene matches: 6. The DNA of the CDR3 is TGTGCCAGCAGCTTAGAAACTAGCGCCCCCAATGAGCAGTTCTTC. This gives the protein CASSLETSAPNEQFF.